The 10 T cell receptor beta chains given below trace back to one sample, sequenced in a study of cytomegalovirus exposure and HLA in healthy donors. A multiplex PCR was run with 60 Vbeta primers and 13 Jbeta primers. The method was immunoSEQ multiplex PCR; TCRdb's version includes in-frame clones alone and lacks a portion of them. This table has 65,000 to 85,000 clones, around 79% appearing once. The sample was PBMCs. The source is a woman between 40 and 50 years old in good health and CMV-seropositive.

This chain's CDR3 is CASSLPERETYGYTF. As DNA, the CDR3 is TGTGCCAGCAGTTTACCAGAGCGGGAGACCTATGGCTACACCTTC. The V and J genes are TRBV28 and TRBJ1-2; D gene ambiguous. CDR1 MDHEN and CDR2 SYDVKM come from the germline V gene. V was clipped by 2 bases and J by 4 bases, with 14 bases between them. CDR3 size: 15 residues.

This CDR3 is CASSVVTDSTGYTF. The CDR3 nucleotides are TGTGCCAGCAGCGTAGTCACGGACAGCACTGGCTACACCTTC. The gene calls are TRBV9 and TRBJ1-2; D possibly corresponds to TRBD1 (6 bases). Germline lookup yields CDR1 SGDLS and CDR2 YYNGEE. The CDR3 runs to 14 residues. Trimming took off 0 bases at V and 7 bases at J, with 13 bases between the two ends.

The chain employs TRBV5-1 and TRBJ2-1; D may be TRBD1 (8 bases). The V gene's germline CDR1 is SGHRS and CDR2 YFSETQ. V shed 4 bases and J shed 10 bases, with 21 bases lying between them. The CDR3 is 15 residues long. The CDR3 spells CASSQQGEGLFEQFF. The CDR3 region has the DNA TGCGCCAGCAGCCAACAGGGGGAGGGGCTATTCGAGCAGTTCTTC.

The J gene is TRBJ2-1, the V gene TRBV5-6; TRBD2 matches 14 bases. Trimming removed 4 bases from V and 8 bases from J; junction bases left unmatched: 5. This CDR3 has 15 residues. Looked up from germline, CDR1 is SGHDT and CDR2 is YYEEEE. In nucleotides, the CDR3 is TGTGCCAGCAGCCAGACTAGCGGGAGGGCCTATGAGCAGTTCTTC. Protein: CASSQTSGRAYEQFF. The full variable domain, in which reference TRBV5-6 and TRBJ2-1 provide the parts outside the CDR3, is DAGVTQSPTHLIKTRGQQVTLRCSPKSGHDTVSWYQQALGQGPQFIFQYYEEEERQRGNFPDRFSGHQFPNYSSELNVNALLLGDSALYLCASSQTSGRAYEQFFGPGTRLTVL.

This chain connects TRBV7-8 to TRBJ1-3; 7 bases line up with TRBD1. V shed 5 bases and J 7 bases; nucleotides not matched to a gene: 8. The CDR3 length is 14 residues. From germline, CDR1 is SGHVS and CDR2 FQNEAQ. The CDR3 here is CASSPATGFNTIYF. CDR3 in DNA: TGTGCCAGCAGCCCCGCGACAGGGTTCAACACCATATATTTT. The full variable domain, completed using reference TRBV7-8 and TRBJ1-3, is GAGVSQSPRYKVAKRGQDVALRCDPISGHVSLFWYQQALGQGPEFLTYFQNEAQLDKSGLPSDRFFAERPEGSVSTLKIQRTQQEDSAVYLCASSPATGFNTIYFGEGSWLTVV.

This rearrangement joins TRBV7-2 to TRBJ2-7; 8 bases match TRBD1. Per germline, CDR1 SGHTA and CDR2 FQGNSA. The CDR3 loop spans 15 amino acids. J lost 2 bases, V lost 4 bases, and 7 bases had no gene match. The CDR3 DNA is TGTGCCAGCAGCTCCCAGACAGGGGACGCCTACGAGCAGTACTTC. It yields the protein CASSSQTGDAYEQYF.

The V gene is TRBV30, the J gene TRBJ1-1, with TRBD1 matching over 7 bases. The CDR3 sequence is 11 residues long. Germline assignment: CDR1 GTSNPN and CDR2 SVGIG (reference sequence). J lost 4 bases, V lost 4 bases, and 0 bases had no gene match. As DNA, the CDR3 is TGTGCCTGGAACAGGGGCACTGAAGCTTTCTTT. This codes for CAWNRGTEAFF.

The gene calls are TRBV28 and TRBJ2-7; maybe TRBD2 (6 bases). This CDR3 spans 19 amino acids. Trimming shortened V by 6 bases and J by 0 bases, and 27 bases separated the two germline ends. CDR1 and CDR2 from the germline V gene are MDHEN and SYDVKM. CDR3 bases: TGTGCCAGCAGGACGTCTATTGGAGCGGGTGCCCTAAGCTCCTACGAGCAGTACTTC. Translation: CASRTSIGAGALSSYEQYF. Combining the CDR3 with reference TRBV28 and TRBJ2-7 gives the whole variable domain DVKVTQSSRYLVKRTGEKVFLECVQDMDHENMFWYRQDPGLGLRLIYFSYDVKMKEKGDIPEGYSVSREKKERFSLILESASTNQTSMYLCASRTSIGAGALSSYEQYFGPGTRLTVT.

This clone was seen a handful of times. This chain links TRBV5-1 with TRBJ1-1, with D unresolved. Germline lookup yields CDR1 SGHRS and CDR2 YFSETQ. Trimming stripped 4 bases from V and 8 bases from J, with 18 bases between. The length of the CDR3 is 14 residues. The CDR3 nucleotides are TGCGCCAGCAGCGCTGTTCCCCCCGCGGCCGAAGCTTTCTTT. Protein: CASSAVPPAAEAFF.

The chain has TRBV5-4 and TRBJ1-1; no definite D call. Germline CDR1 and CDR2: SGHNT and YYREEE (reference sequence). V shed 0 bases and J shed 6 bases, with 6 bases lying between them. The CDR3 covers 12 residues. Here the CDR3 DNA reads TGTGCCAGCAGCTTGGACAGTGCTGAAGCTTTCTTT. Translation gives CASSLDSAEAFF. Using reference TRBV5-4 and TRBJ1-1 for the parts outside the CDR3, the full variable domain is ETGVTQSPTHLIKTRGQQVTLRCSSQSGHNTVSWYQQALGQGPQFIFQYYREEENGRGNFPPRFSGLQFPNYSSELNVNALELDDSALYLCASSLDSAEAFFGQGTRLTVV.